This TCR beta chain derives from a study of blood T cell repertoires in COVID-19. Overall study: Spain, Italy and the United States supplied samples that represented acute and convalescent COVID-19. PBMCs, B-cell-depleted T cells, or T cells were the source of the cDNA or gDNA that made up the material.

CDR1 and CDR2 (germline): SGHRS, YFSETQ. Trimming removed 0 bases from V and 2 bases from J, with 14 bases in between. CDR3 length: 16 amino acids. Authors' data handling: How many nucleated cells were present was estimated from reference gene primer amplification. The table came from immunoSEQ multiplex PCR; TCRdb's copy has only in-frame clones and leaves some out. That table is the source of V, J and clone size, and D and trimming were worked out from the DNA. The sample contains more than 110,000 clones, more than 85% of which appear only once. The rearrangement links TRBV5-1 to TRBJ2-5; tentatively, D is TRBD2 (5 bases). Sequencing was carried out using peripheral blood. The receptor comes from a human donor in a cohort sampled during active COVID-19. The CDR3 reads CASSLVSGSGQETQYF. The CDR3 DNA is TGCGCCAGCAGCTTGGTTTCAGGATCGGGACAAGAGACCCAGTACTTC. The complete variable domain, with remaining parts taken from reference TRBV5-1 and TRBJ2-5, reads KAGVTQTPRYLIKTRGQQVTLSCSPISGHRSVSWYQQTPGQGLQFLFEYFSETQRNKGNFPGRFSGRQFSNSRSEMNVSTLELGDSALYLCASSLVSGSGQETQYFGPGTRLLVL.